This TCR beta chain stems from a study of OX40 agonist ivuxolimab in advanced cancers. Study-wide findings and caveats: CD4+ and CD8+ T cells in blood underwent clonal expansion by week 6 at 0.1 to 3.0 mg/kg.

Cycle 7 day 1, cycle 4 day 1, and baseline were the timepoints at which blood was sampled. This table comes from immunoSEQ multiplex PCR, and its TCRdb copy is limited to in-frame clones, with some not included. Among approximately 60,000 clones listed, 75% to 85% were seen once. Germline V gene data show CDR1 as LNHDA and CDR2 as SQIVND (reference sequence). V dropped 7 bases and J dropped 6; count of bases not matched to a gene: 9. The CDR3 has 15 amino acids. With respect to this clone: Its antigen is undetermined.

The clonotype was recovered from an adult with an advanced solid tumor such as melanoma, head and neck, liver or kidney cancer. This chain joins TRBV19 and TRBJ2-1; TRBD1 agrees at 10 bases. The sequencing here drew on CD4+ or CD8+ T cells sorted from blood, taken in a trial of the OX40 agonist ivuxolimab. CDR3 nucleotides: TGTGCCAGTAACCCCCGGGACAGGGGATTCAATGAGCAGTTCTTC. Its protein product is CASNPRDRGFNEQFF.